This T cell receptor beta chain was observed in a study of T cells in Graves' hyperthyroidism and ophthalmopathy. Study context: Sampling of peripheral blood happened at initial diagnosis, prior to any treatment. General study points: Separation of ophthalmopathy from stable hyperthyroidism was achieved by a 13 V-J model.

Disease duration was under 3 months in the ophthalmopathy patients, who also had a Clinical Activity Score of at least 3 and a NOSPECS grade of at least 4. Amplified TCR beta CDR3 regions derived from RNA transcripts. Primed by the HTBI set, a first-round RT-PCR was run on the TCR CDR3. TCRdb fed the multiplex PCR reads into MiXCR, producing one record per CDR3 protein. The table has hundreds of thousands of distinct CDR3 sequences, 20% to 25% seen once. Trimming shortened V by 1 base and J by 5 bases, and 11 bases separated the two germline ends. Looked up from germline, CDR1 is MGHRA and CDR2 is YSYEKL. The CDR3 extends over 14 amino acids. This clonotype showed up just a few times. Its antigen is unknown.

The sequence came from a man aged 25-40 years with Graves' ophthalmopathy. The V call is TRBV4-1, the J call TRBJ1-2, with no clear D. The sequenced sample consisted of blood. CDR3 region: CASSQVSLDYGYTF. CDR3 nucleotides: TGCGCCAGCAGCCAAGTTTCATTAGATTATGGCTACACCTTC.